These 15 T cell receptor beta chains originate from one sample sequenced in a study of cytomegalovirus exposure and HLA in healthy donors. PCR amplification relied on 60 Vbeta primers (plus 13 Jbeta primers). Assay used: immunoSEQ multiplex PCR; TCRdb lists only in-frame clones, some missing. The sample has 120,000 to 150,000 clones, approximately 68% seen once. The sequencing sample was made of PBMCs. The receptors derive from a man aged 55 to 69 in good health and CMV-seronegative.

Written as DNA, the CDR3 is TGTGCCATCAGTGACCGGGACAGGGGGGGAGAAAAACTGTTTTTT. It translates to CAISDRDRGGEKLFF. The V and J genes are TRBV10-3 and TRBJ1-4; 11 bases agree with TRBD1. Germline loops: CDR1 ENHRY, CDR2 SYGVKD. The CDR3 has 15 residues. V dropped 3 bases and J dropped 8; count of bases not matched to a gene: 5.

The chain is built from TRBV28 and TRBJ1-1; D might be TRBD1 (6 bases). CDR1 MDHEN and CDR2 SYDVKM come from the germline V gene. V gave up 6 bases and J gave up 5 bases, with 16 bases separating them. CDR3 length: 14 amino acids. The CDR3, as DNA: TGTGCCAGCAGGAGAGGGGCCAGGGGAACTGAAGCTTTCTTT. Protein: CASRRGARGTEAFF.

The chain couples TRBV6-6 to TRBJ1-5; the match to TRBD1 covers 8 bases. V trimming: 2 bases; J trimming: 7 bases; junction bases outside the gene matches: 7. The CDR3 has 15 amino acids. Germline V gene sequence: CDR1 MNHNY, CDR2 SVGAGI (reference sequence). The CDR3 is CASSYRQGAKQPQHF. DNA of the CDR3: TGTGCCAGCAGTTACAGGCAGGGGGCTAAACAGCCCCAGCATTTT.

The genes are TRBV11-2 and TRBJ2-3, with a weak D call TRBD2 (5 bases). V was trimmed by 2 bases and J by 5 bases, leaving 11 bases between them. Per germline, CDR1 SGHAT and CDR2 FQNNGV. The CDR3 runs 14 residues. The CDR3: CASSLRRREDTQYF. CDR3 in DNA: TGTGCCAGCAGCTTAAGGAGGAGAGAAGATACGCAGTATTTT.

The chain employs TRBV4-2 and TRBJ2-3; 14 bases are a match to TRBD2. The CDR3 is 18 residues long. Germline assignment: CDR1 LGHNA and CDR2 YNFKEQ. The ends lost 3 bases at V and 2 bases at J; junction bases unmatched: 7. The CDR3 loop is CASSQIGTSGGFTDTQYF. DNA of the CDR3: TGTGCCAGCAGCCAGATTGGGACTAGCGGGGGCTTCACAGATACGCAGTATTTT.

J is TRBJ1-4 and V is TRBV5-4; D is perhaps TRBD1 (5 bases). This CDR3 is 16 amino acids long. Germline loops: CDR1 SGHNT, CDR2 YYREEE (reference sequence). Trimming removed 0 bases from V and 4 bases from J, with 13 bases in between. The CDR3 nucleotides read TGTGCCAGCAGCTTGGACAGGCCCGCCGGTAATGAAAAACTGTTTTTT. It translates to CASSLDRPAGNEKLFF.

Comment on this clone: At one end the junction does not follow the germline gene, possibly because of a read error. Other nucleotide sequences from this sample produce the same CDR3. This sequence joins TRBV7-6 and TRBJ1-1, with D possibly being TRBD1 (5 bases). The length of the CDR3 is 13 residues. Germline CDR1 reads SGHVS; CDR2 reads FNYEAQ. The CDR3 region has the DNA TGTGCCAGCAGTTTAGGACAGAACACTGAAGCTTTCTTT. It is translated as CASSLGQNTEAFF. Full variable domain (outside the CDR3, taken from reference TRBV7-6 and TRBJ1-1): GAGVSQSPRYKVTKRGQDVALRCDPISGHVSLYWYRQALGQGPEFLTYFNYEAQQDKSGLPNDRFSAERPEGSISTLTIQRTEQRDSAMYRCASSLGQNTEAFFGQGTRLTVV.

The J gene is TRBJ1-4, the V gene TRBV5-1; 8 bases match TRBD1. Per germline, CDR1 SGHRS and CDR2 YFSETQ. CDR3 length equals 15 residues. V lost 1 base, J lost 12 bases, and 11 bases stayed unmatched. CDR3 in amino acids: CASSLTGTGLTELFF. The DNA for the CDR3 is TGCGCCAGCAGCTTGACCGGGACAGGTCTTACGGAACTGTTTTTT.

V usage is TRBV27 and J usage is TRBJ2-7; 13 positions match TRBD2. The germline gives CDR1 MNHEY, CDR2 SMNVEV (reference sequence). The V and J ends lost 1 base and 7 bases, in that order; junction bases with no gene match: 10. CDR3 size: 17 residues. The CDR3 bases are TGTGCCAGCAGTTTATTGTCCCATCAGGGACTAGCGGGGGAGCAGTACTTC. Residues: CASSLLSHQGLAGEQYF.

This clone was observed once. The chain employs TRBV29-1 and TRBJ2-2; possibly TRBD2 for D (6 bases). Trimming pared 7 bases from V and 0 bases from J, leaving 12 bases between. This CDR3 has 14 residues. Germline lookup yields CDR1 SQVTM and CDR2 ANQGSEA. CDR3 region: CSATSSPNTGELFF. CDR3 in DNA: TGCAGCGCCACTAGCAGCCCGAACACCGGGGAGCTGTTTTTT.

This clone turned up a few times. The chain joins TRBV19 to TRBJ2-1; 10 bases fit TRBD2. The CDR3 totals 15 residues. The V segment lost 5 bases and the J segment 7 bases; nucleotides outside the gene matches: 8. Looked up from germline, CDR1 is LNHDA and CDR2 is SQIVND (reference sequence). CDR3 bases: TGTGCCAGTAGTTACCTAGCGGGAGTAGGGAATGAGCAGTTCTTC. Encoded protein: CASSYLAGVGNEQFF.

The chain employs TRBV9 and TRBJ2-7; unclear D gene. Trimming took off 0 bases at V and 1 base at J, with 8 bases between the two ends. CDR1 and CDR2 from the germline V gene are SGDLS and YYNGEE. CDR3 length: 14 amino acids. The CDR3 bases are TGTGCCAGCAGCGTAGGCACAGTTTCCTACGAGCAGTACTTC. It yields the protein CASSVGTVSYEQYF.

The rearrangement joins TRBV13 to TRBJ1-3; D might be TRBD1 (6 bases). Germline CDR1 PRHDT, CDR2 FYEKMQ (reference sequence). Trimming cost V 1 base and J 2 bases, with 6 bases left between them. This CDR3 region has 14 residues. Here the CDR3 reads CASSLDRAGNTIYF. As DNA, the CDR3 is TGTGCCAGCAGCTTAGACAGGGCTGGAAACACCATATATTTT.

The chain uses TRBV25-1 and TRBJ2-5, with D possibly TRBD1 on 7 matching bases. The V and J ends lost 1 base and 4 bases respectively, with 13 bases between them. The germline V gene encodes CDR1 MGHDK and CDR2 SYGVNS. The CDR3 length is 15 residues. CDR3 region: CASSEFYQGGETQYF. In DNA, the CDR3 is TGTGCCAGCAGTGAATTCTACCAGGGGGGAGAGACCCAGTACTTC.

This rearrangement joins TRBV19 to TRBJ2-2; TRBD1 matches at 9 bases. Germline CDR1 LNHDA, CDR2 SQIVND (reference sequence). This CDR3 comprises 17 residues. Losses at the gene ends were 7 bases for V and 5 bases for J; bases not matched to a gene: 14. CDR3 bases: TGTGCCAGTACCTCGGACAGGGGCGGGTTTATGACCGGGGAGCTGTTTTTT. Residues: CASTSDRGGFMTGELFF.